The 27 T cell receptor beta chains listed next were all sequenced from one sample in a study of blood T cell repertoires in COVID-19. The repertoire was sequenced with immunoSEQ multiplex PCR; TCRdb's copy has only in-frame clones and lacks some. This sample has a few hundred thousand clones, with approximately 90% found just once. The sequencing input was PBMCs or T cells enriched from blood (not recorded which). These receptors were taken from a man younger than 40 who had recovered from COVID-19.

V usage is TRBV28 and J usage is TRBJ1-2; no clear D gene. Looked up from germline, CDR1 is MDHEN and CDR2 is SYDVKM. V was pared by 11 bases and J by 2 bases, with 18 bases between. This CDR3 has 14 amino acids. The CDR3 bases are TGTGCCGCGAGCGGCAGACCGACAAACTATGGCTACACCTTC. Amino acids: CAASGRPTNYGYTF.

The J gene is TRBJ2-7, the V gene TRBV10-3, with TRBD1 matching over 8 bases. The CDR3 spans 15 residues. Germline V gene data show CDR1 as ENHRY and CDR2 as SYGVKD. Trimming cost V 0 bases and J 3 bases; bases outside gene matches: 4. The DNA of the CDR3 is TGTGCCATCAGTGAGTCTTGGACAGGGTACTACGAGCAGTACTTC. This gives the protein CAISESWTGYYEQYF.

This chain connects TRBV4-1 to TRBJ2-5; the match to TRBD2 covers 8 bases. The CDR3 loop spans 13 amino acids. Losses at the gene ends were 4 bases for V and 5 bases for J; bases not matched to a gene: 3. Germline CDR1 reads MGHRA; CDR2 reads YSYEKL. The CDR3 loop reads CASSPTGGETQYF. In DNA form, the CDR3 reads TGCGCCAGCAGCCCGACGGGAGGGGAGACCCAGTACTTC.

V and J are TRBV4-1 and TRBJ1-2; 10 bases match TRBD1. The germline gives CDR1 MGHRA, CDR2 YSYEKL. The CDR3 spans 14 residues. V lost 2 bases, J lost 4 bases, and 1 base stayed unmatched. The CDR3 bases are TGCGCCAGCAGCCAAAGGGACAGGGGCTATGGCTACACCTTC. This sequence encodes CASSQRDRGYGYTF.

J is TRBJ1-2 and V is TRBV19, with 8 bases identical to TRBD1. The germline CDR1 and CDR2 sequences are LNHDA and SQIVND (reference sequence). The J segment lost 4 bases and the V segment lost 6 bases, leaving 4 bases of the junction unmatched. The CDR3 is 13 amino acids. The CDR3 region has the DNA TGTGCCAGTAGCCGGGACAGGCCCTATGGCTACACCTTC. It yields the protein CASSRDRPYGYTF.

J is TRBJ1-5 and V is TRBV7-9; D is perhaps TRBD1 (6 bases). Per germline, CDR1 SEHNR and CDR2 FQNEAQ (reference sequence). V gave up 6 bases and J gave up 6 bases, with 15 bases separating them. The CDR3 runs to 14 residues. CDR3: CASSSGAQTQPQHF. The CDR3 nucleotides read TGTGCCAGCAGTTCAGGGGCGCAAACTCAGCCCCAGCATTTT.

The chain combines TRBV21-1 with TRBJ2-7; the table gives TRBD1 as D, unverified against the DNA. TRBV21-1 is classified as a pseudogene. The CDR3 is made up of 17 amino acids. The CDR3 nucleotides are TGTGCCACCTCCCCCCTAACTTCCGGGACAGGGACCTACGAGCAGTACTTC. The encoded protein is CATSPLTSGTGTYEQYF.

The J gene is TRBJ1-1, the V gene TRBV19; D unresolved. CDR1 is LNHDA, CDR2 SQIVND, per germline (reference sequence). V lost 2 bases and J lost 0, with 13 bases in between. The CDR3 runs to 16 residues. CDR3 sequence reads: CASSIRWQALNTEAFF. DNA of the CDR3: TGTGCCAGTAGTATACGATGGCAGGCCTTGAACACTGAAGCTTTCTTT. The whole variable domain, filled in from reference TRBV19 and TRBJ1-1, reads DGGITQSPKYLFRKEGQNVTLSCEQNLNHDAMYWYRQDPGQGLRLIYYSQIVNDFQKGDIAEGYSVSREKKESFPLTVTSAQKNPTAFYLCASSIRWQALNTEAFFGQGTRLTVV.

V usage is TRBV7-8 and J usage is TRBJ2-1; 9 bases map to TRBD2. J lost 0 bases, V lost 3 bases, and 9 bases had no gene match. Germline values: CDR1 SGHVS, CDR2 FQNEAQ. The CDR3 covers 18 residues. CDR3: CASSLRRLAESSYNEQFF. CDR3 bases: TGTGCCAGCAGCTTGCGCAGACTAGCGGAGAGCTCCTACAATGAGCAGTTCTTC.

The chain couples TRBV9 to TRBJ2-3, with TRBD2 identical over 7 bases. V was pared by 6 bases and J by 2 bases, with 9 bases of the junction left unmatched. The CDR3 sequence is 15 residues long. The V gene's germline CDR1 is SGDLS and CDR2 YYNGEE. The CDR3 coding sequence is TGTGCCAGCACCCCCAGGGAGGGGATCACAGATACGCAGTATTTT. Translated, it gives CASTPREGITDTQYF.

The rearrangement uses TRBV19 and TRBJ1-2; possibly TRBD1 for D (6 bases). From germline, CDR1 is LNHDA and CDR2 SQIVND (reference sequence). The CDR3 length is 14 residues. Trimming pared 3 bases from V and 8 bases from J, leaving 16 bases between. CDR3 amino acids: CASSISFTGSGYTF. The CDR3 region has the DNA TGTGCCAGTAGTATCTCCTTCACAGGGAGCGGCTACACCTTC. Full variable domain (remainder filled in from reference TRBV19 and TRBJ1-2): DGGITQSPKYLFRKEGQNVTLSCEQNLNHDAMYWYRQDPGQGLRLIYYSQIVNDFQKGDIAEGYSVSREKKESFPLTVTSAQKNPTAFYLCASSISFTGSGYTFGSGTRLTVV.

This chain links TRBV28 with TRBJ2-7, with 11 bases aligning to TRBD2. In germline, CDR1 is MDHEN, CDR2 SYDVKM. The J segment lost 0 bases and the V segment lost 5 bases, leaving 15 bases of the junction unmatched. The CDR3 contains 19 residues. CDR3 region: CASSPPPLAGGPSSYEQYF. The CDR3 coding sequence is TGTGCCAGCAGTCCCCCTCCCCTAGCGGGAGGCCCAAGCTCCTACGAGCAGTACTTC.

The V call is TRBV5-1, the J call TRBJ1-6; TRBD1 might be the D (6 bases). Trimming removed 0 bases from V and 14 bases from J, with 12 bases in between. The CDR3 has 13 residues. Germline CDR1 is SGHRS and CDR2 is YFSETQ. The CDR3 DNA reads TGCGCCAGCAGCTTGGTCAGGGGAGGGTCCCTCCACTTT. This codes for CASSLVRGGSLHF. Together with reference TRBV5-1 and TRBJ1-6, the CDR3 gives the full variable domain: KAGVTQTPRYLIKTRGQQVTLSCSPISGHRSVSWYQQTPGQGLQFLFEYFSETQRNKGNFPGRFSGRQFSNSRSEMNVSTLELGDSALYLCASSLVRGGSLHFGNGTRLTVT.

The chain recombines TRBV18 with TRBJ2-5; 10 nucleotides match TRBD1. Germline values: CDR1 KGHSH, CDR2 LQKENI. The length of the CDR3 is 16 residues. The V gene end was trimmed by 2 bases and the J gene end by 3 bases; junction bases not matched to a gene: 6. The chain's CDR3 is CASSPSKTGGKETQYF. DNA of the CDR3: TGTGCCAGCTCACCAAGCAAGACAGGGGGCAAAGAGACCCAGTACTTC.

This clone was counted between two and nine times. V and J are TRBV9 and TRBJ2-7; D remains unclear. The CDR3 sequence is 14 residues long. Deletions cut 4 bases from V and 5 bases from J, with 16 bases between. Germline CDR1 SGDLS, CDR2 YYNGEE. In nucleotides, the CDR3 is TGTGCCAGCAGCCCCTCGGGTAGTTCCCACGAGCAGTACTTC. Translation: CASSPSGSSHEQYF.

This clone was counted once. V usage is TRBV10-2 and J usage is TRBJ1-2; 8 bases are shared with TRBD1. V trimming: 3 bases; J trimming: 6 bases; junction bases outside the gene matches: 6. The CDR3 is made up of 14 amino acids. Per germline, CDR1 WSHSY and CDR2 SAAADI. The CDR3 sequence is CASSDDRGVNGYTF. The CDR3 bases are TGCGCCAGCAGTGATGACAGGGGAGTGAATGGCTACACCTTC.

The chain uses TRBV28 and TRBJ1-2, with TRBD1 as a possible D gene (6 bases). This CDR3 is 15 amino acids long. From germline, CDR1 is MDHEN and CDR2 SYDVKM. Trimming pared 3 bases from V and 2 bases from J, leaving 13 bases between. The CDR3 spells CASSFTGSRNYGYTF. CDR3 nucleotides: TGTGCCAGCAGTTTTACAGGGAGCAGAAACTATGGCTACACCTTC.

The genes are TRBV19 and TRBJ1-6; 7 bases are a match to TRBD1. Losses at the gene ends were 9 bases for V and 11 bases for J; bases not matched to a gene: 7. In germline, CDR1 is LNHDA, CDR2 SQIVND (reference sequence). The CDR3 runs 12 residues. This CDR3 reads CASLPRGPPLHF. CDR3 in DNA: TGTGCCAGCCTCCCGAGGGGGCCACCCCTCCACTTT. Full variable domain (outside the CDR3, taken from reference TRBV19 and TRBJ1-6): DGGITQSPKYLFRKEGQNVTLSCEQNLNHDAMYWYRQDPGQGLRLIYYSQIVNDFQKGDIAEGYSVSREKKESFPLTVTSAQKNPTAFYLCASLPRGPPLHFGNGTRLTVT.

V is TRBV7-3 and J is TRBJ2-2; TRBD2 matches at 9 bases. Looked up from germline, CDR1 is SGHTA and CDR2 is FQGTGA. This CDR3 spans 18 amino acids. V trimming: 4 bases; J trimming: 4 bases; junction bases outside the gene matches: 13. DNA of the CDR3: TGTGCCAGCAGCTCCAGTGGCGGGAGGGCCCGAGGCACCGGGGAGCTGTTTTTT. It codes for CASSSSGGRARGTGELFF.

This chain uses TRBV7-6 with TRBJ2-1; 9 positions agree with TRBD2. This CDR3 spans 17 amino acids. V shed 0 bases and J 2 bases; nucleotides not matched to a gene: 5. The germline V gene encodes CDR1 SGHVS and CDR2 FNYEAQ. The DNA of the CDR3 is TGTGCCAGCAGCTTAGCGGCAGTAGCGGGAGCCTACAATGAGCAGTTCTTC. It specifies CASSLAAVAGAYNEQFF. Complete variable domain (other parts from reference TRBV7-6 and TRBJ2-1): GAGVSQSPRYKVTKRGQDVALRCDPISGHVSLYWYRQALGQGPEFLTYFNYEAQQDKSGLPNDRFSAERPEGSISTLTIQRTEQRDSAMYRCASSLAAVAGAYNEQFFGPGTRLTVL.

The chain recombines TRBV28 with TRBJ2-2; TRBD2 matches at 7 bases. V was clipped by 10 bases and J by 4 bases; unmatched bases: 15. This CDR3 spans 16 amino acids. Germline V gene data show CDR1 as MDHEN and CDR2 as SYDVKM. The CDR3 sequence is CATPRGPGGGTGELFF. Written as DNA, the CDR3 is TGTGCCACCCCTCGCGGCCCGGGGGGAGGCACCGGGGAGCTGTTTTTT.

The chain employs TRBV4-1 and TRBJ2-2; 11 bases map to TRBD1. The CDR3 runs 16 residues. The trim removed 3 bases at V and 6 bases at J, leaving 6 bases unmatched. The germline gives CDR1 MGHRA, CDR2 YSYEKL. CDR3 region: CASSHGGTGGPGELFF. DNA for the CDR3: TGCGCCAGCAGCCATGGAGGGACAGGGGGTCCCGGGGAGCTGTTTTTT.

This clone was seen ten or more times. The chain joins TRBV7-9 to TRBJ1-2, with TRBD1 matching over 9 bases. The CDR3 covers 15 residues. With V trimmed by 5 bases and J by 4 bases, 8 bases remained unmatched. Germline CDR1 SEHNR, CDR2 FQNEAQ (reference sequence). The CDR3 here is CASSMGQGNVYGYTF. The DNA for the CDR3 is TGTGCCAGCAGCATGGGACAGGGTAATGTCTATGGCTACACCTTC.

The chain is built from TRBV24-1 and TRBJ2-1, with 8 bases lining up with TRBD2. Germline CDR1 KGHDR, CDR2 SFDVKD. The CDR3 totals 15 residues. V lost 8 bases to trimming and J lost 5 bases; unmatched junction nucleotides: 10. The CDR3 spells CATNSAAGGNNEQFF. The CDR3 nucleotides read TGTGCCACCAACTCTGCCGCGGGGGGAAACAATGAGCAGTTCTTC.

This chain uses TRBV5-5 with TRBJ2-7; maybe TRBD2 (6 bases). Trimming pared 7 bases from V and 5 bases from J, leaving 13 bases between. The germline V gene encodes CDR1 SGHKS and CDR2 YYEKEE (reference sequence). This CDR3 is built from 12 residues. The CDR3 region has the DNA TGTGCCAGCGGGGCGGGACCCCACGAGCAGTACTTC. Translating it yields CASGAGPHEQYF. Full variable domain (missing parts from reference TRBV5-5 and TRBJ2-7): DAGVTQSPTHLIKTRGQQVTLRCSPISGHKSVSWYQQVLGQGPQFIFQYYEKEERGRGNFPDRFSARQFPNYSSELNVNALLLGDSALYLCASGAGPHEQYFGPGTRLTVT.

The genes are TRBV6-5 and TRBJ1-5; TRBD1 matches at 8 bases. The V gene end was trimmed by 9 bases and the J gene end by 4 bases; junction bases not matched to a gene: 8. The CDR3 is made up of 14 amino acids. CDR1 is MNHEY, CDR2 SVGAGI, per germline. The CDR3 coding sequence is TGTGCCAGTAGCGACAGGGGTAAAAATCAGCCCCAGCATTTT. Translating it yields CASSDRGKNQPQHF.

The V gene is TRBV28, the J gene TRBJ1-5; the D gene is possibly TRBD1 (5 bases). V gave up 6 bases and J gave up 11 bases, with 20 bases separating them. Germline loops: CDR1 MDHEN, CDR2 SYDVKM. The CDR3 sequence is 14 residues long. CDR3 DNA: TGTGCCAGCAGCCCCACGATGGGGCCCGTGGCCCAGCATTTT. This codes for CASSPTMGPVAQHF.